The next 11 T cell receptor beta chains were all read from a single sample in a study of blood T cell repertoires in COVID-19. Sequencing used immunoSEQ multiplex PCR; TCRdb keeps in-frame clones, though not all of them. Among a few hundred thousand clones listed, 90% were seen once. The sequencing sample was made of peripheral blood. The origin of the receptors is a woman aged 40 to 49 with COVID-19, enrolled during active disease.

This clone was recorded only once. This chain joins TRBV5-1 and TRBJ1-2; D gene ambiguous. The germline V gene encodes CDR1 SGHRS and CDR2 YFSETQ. This CDR3 region has 15 residues. V gave up 0 bases and J gave up 0 bases, with 9 bases separating them. For the CDR3, the DNA is TGCGCCAGCAGCTTGGGACCAGGTACTAACTATGGCTACACCTTC. As protein: CASSLGPGTNYGYTF.

DNA for the CDR3: TGTGCCAGCAGCTTAACAGGGACTAGCGGGATACCAAGTGAGCAGTTCTTC. Amino acid sequence: CASSLTGTSGIPSEQFF. V is TRBV7-2 and J is TRBJ2-1, with 13 nucleotides matching TRBD2. The germline V gene encodes CDR1 SGHTA and CDR2 FQGNSA. The CDR3 totals 17 residues. V lost 2 bases, J lost 9 bases, and 10 bases stayed unmatched.

This clone was recorded once. This chain joins TRBV5-8 and TRBJ1-2, with D unresolved. Germline assignment: CDR1 SGHTS and CDR2 YDEGEE. CDR3 length: 14 residues. V lost 5 bases and J lost 7, with 18 bases in between. CDR3 region: CASSFVWGVGGYTF. CDR3 coding DNA: TGTGCCAGCAGTTTTGTTTGGGGAGTGGGTGGCTACACCTTC. The complete variable domain, with remaining parts taken from reference TRBV5-8 and TRBJ1-2, reads EAGVTQSPTHLIKTRGQQATLRCSPISGHTSVYWYQQALGLGLQFLLWYDEGEERNRGNFPPRFSGRQFPNYSSELNVNALELEDSALYLCASSFVWGVGGYTFGSGTRLTVV.

The rearrangement uses TRBV6-1 and TRBJ2-1, with 11 bases lining up with TRBD2. Germline CDR1 MNHNS, CDR2 SASEGT. The J segment lost 9 bases and the V segment lost 1 base, leaving 5 bases of the junction unmatched. CDR3 size: 15 residues. The CDR3 nucleotides read TGTGCCAGCAGTGAAGGACTAGCGGGGCGTCGTGAGCAGTTCTTC. Its protein is CASSEGLAGRREQFF.

The chain recombines TRBV20-1 with TRBJ2-1; 7 bases align to TRBD2. The junction had 4 bases not matched to a gene; V was cut back by 6 bases and J by 8 bases. This CDR3 comprises 11 residues. CDR1 DFQATT and CDR2 SNEGSKA come from the germline V gene (reference sequence). CDR3 bases: TGCAGTGCCGGGAGGAGCGATGAGCAGTTCTTC. Protein: CSAGRSDEQFF.

The J gene is TRBJ1-5, the V gene TRBV2; D perhaps matches TRBD1 (5 bases). The CDR3 length is 14 residues. The V end was cut by 1 base, the J end by 7 bases, with 11 bases between. Germline V CDR1 and CDR2: SNHLY, FYNNEI. CDR3 region: CASSEGQGGQPQHF. CDR3 sequence (DNA): TGTGCCAGCAGTGAAGGGCAGGGAGGACAGCCCCAGCATTTT.

The J gene is TRBJ2-3, the V gene TRBV29-1; D possibly corresponds to TRBD1 (7 bases). Trimming stripped 6 bases from V and 2 bases from J, with 15 bases between. This CDR3 has 14 amino acids. Looked up from germline, CDR1 is SQVTM and CDR2 is ANQGSEA. The CDR3 region is CSVGGQLLTDTQYF. CDR3 coding DNA: TGCAGCGTGGGGGGACAGTTACTCACAGATACGCAGTATTTT.

The genes are TRBV7-9 and TRBJ1-4; TRBD1 agrees at 8 bases. Germline assignment: CDR1 SEHNR and CDR2 FQNEAQ (reference sequence). V lost 4 bases and J lost 5; bases outside the gene matches: 18. The CDR3 runs to 19 residues. The CDR3 DNA reads TGTGCCAGCAGCTCAACTAAAAGGCGGGGGACAGGCGTAAATGAAAAACTGTTTTTT. Translating gives CASSSTKRRGTGVNEKLFF. The full variable domain, with the rest looked up from reference TRBV7-9 and TRBJ1-4, is DTGVSQNPRHKITKRGQNVTFRCDPISEHNRLYWYRQTLGQGPEFLTYFQNEAQLEKSRLLSDRFSAERPKGSFSTLEIQRTEQGDSAMYLCASSSTKRRGTGVNEKLFFGSGTQLSVL.

The V gene is TRBV21-1, the J gene TRBJ1-1. TRBV21-1 is tagged as a pseudogene. This CDR3 has 11 amino acids. In DNA, the CDR3 is TGTGCCAGCAGCGGGGGGGCTGAAGCTTTCTTT. Its protein is CASSGGAEAFF.

J is TRBJ1-6 and V is TRBV7-2; tentative D call: TRBD1 (5 bases). Trimming removed 1 base at V and 10 bases at J, with 14 bases between. Per the germline V gene, CDR1 is SGHTA and CDR2 is FQGNSA. CDR3 size: 15 residues. The CDR3 loop is CASSLVFGGGSPLHF. DNA of the CDR3: TGTGCCAGCAGCTTAGTGTTCGGGGGAGGGTCACCCCTCCACTTT.

The count of this clone is one. The chain combines TRBV7-2 with TRBJ2-3; D is possibly TRBD1 (5 bases). Trimming left V 5 bases short and J 2 bases short, with 14 bases between. The CDR3 is 15 amino acids. Germline CDR1 is SGHTA and CDR2 is FQGNSA. The CDR3 region has the DNA TGTGCCAGCAGCCCCTACAGGACACTCACAGATACGCAGTATTTT. Its translation is CASSPYRTLTDTQYF.